The 12 T cell receptor beta chains below were found in one sample sequenced in a study of blood T cell repertoires in COVID-19. The method was immunoSEQ multiplex PCR; TCRdb's version includes in-frame clones alone and lacks a portion of them. Here the sample spans 150,000 to 200,000 clones, about 86% being singletons. The sample consisted of peripheral blood. The receptors come from a woman aged 65 to 85 with COVID-19, enrolled during active disease.

The gene calls are TRBV30 and TRBJ1-4; no reliable D call. Looked up from germline, CDR1 is GTSNPN and CDR2 is SVGIG (reference sequence). Deletions cut 0 bases from V and 7 bases from J, with 15 bases between. The length of the CDR3 is 15 residues. The CDR3 spells CAWSVARGLGEKLFF. CDR3 sequence (DNA): TGTGCCTGGAGTGTAGCGCGAGGCCTAGGTGAAAAACTGTTTTTT.

This rearrangement joins TRBV5-1 to TRBJ2-7; 7 nucleotides align to TRBD2. Germline loops: CDR1 SGHRS, CDR2 YFSETQ. This CDR3 is 15 amino acids long. V was clipped by 0 bases and J by 2 bases; unmatched bases: 5. CDR3 amino acids: CASSLEASGTYEQYF. The CDR3 DNA reads TGCGCCAGCAGCTTGGAGGCTAGCGGTACCTACGAGCAGTACTTC. The full variable domain, completed using reference TRBV5-1 and TRBJ2-7, is KAGVTQTPRYLIKTRGQQVTLSCSPISGHRSVSWYQQTPGQGLQFLFEYFSETQRNKGNFPGRFSGRQFSNSRSEMNVSTLELGDSALYLCASSLEASGTYEQYFGPGTRLTVT.

The chain uses TRBV27 and TRBJ2-6, with D hard to call. This CDR3 region has 15 residues. CDR1 and CDR2 from the germline V gene are MNHEY and SMNVEV (reference sequence). With 3 bases removed from V and 4 bases from J, the gap between germline ends came to 10 bases. The CDR3 here is CASSLLQTGANVLTF. CDR3 nucleotides: TGTGCCAGCAGTTTGTTACAGACCGGGGCCAACGTCCTGACTTTC.

The genes are TRBV9 and TRBJ2-7; TRBD1 matches at 9 bases. Germline-derived CDR1 and CDR2 are SGDLS and YYNGEE. Germline trimming cut 3 bases from V and 0 bases from J; bases unmatched to any gene: 7. CDR3 length equals 16 residues. In DNA form, the CDR3 reads TGTGCCAGCAGCGCCGGACAGGGGTTGACCTCCTACGAGCAGTACTTC. Its translation: CASSAGQGLTSYEQYF.

V is TRBV3-1 (or the pseudogene TRBV3-2) and J is TRBJ2-3; D unclear. Germline CDR1 is LGHDT and CDR2 is YNNKEL (reference sequence). This CDR3 region has 13 residues. Trimming cost V 6 bases and J 5 bases, with 12 bases left between them. CDR3 protein: CASSKSRLDTQYF. The CDR3 nucleotides read TGTGCCAGCAGTAAATCTAGGTTAGATACGCAGTATTTT.

The chain links TRBV4-1 to TRBJ2-1; 13 bases map to TRBD2. The CDR3 is 18 amino acids. Trimming removed 6 bases from V and 6 bases from J; junction bases left unmatched: 14. Germline CDR1 reads MGHRA; CDR2 reads YSYEKL. CDR3 in amino acids: CASRLTSGRAGVGNEQFF. In nucleotides, the CDR3 is TGCGCCAGCAGACTAACTAGCGGGAGGGCCGGGGTCGGCAATGAGCAGTTCTTC.

V is TRBV4-3 and J is TRBJ1-1; TRBD1 is a possible D gene (5 bases). From germline, CDR1 is LGHNA and CDR2 YSLEER. CDR3 length equals 12 residues. V lost 4 bases and J 7 bases, leaving 10 bases between the germline ends. CDR3 in DNA: TGCGCCAGCAGCCTGCAAGGGGTTGAAGCTTTCTTT. Residues: CASSLQGVEAFF.

The rearrangement uses TRBV18 and TRBJ2-2; 14 bases line up with TRBD2. The V gene's germline CDR1 is KGHSH and CDR2 LQKENI. The CDR3 contains 15 residues. After removal of 4 bases from V and 7 bases from J, the junction contained 2 bases not matched to a gene. The CDR3 spells CASSQGLAGVGELFF. CDR3 DNA sequence: TGTGCCAGCTCACAGGGACTAGCGGGAGTCGGGGAGCTGTTTTTT.

CDR3 amino acids: CASSLARTNDEQFF. The CDR3 DNA reads as TGCGCCAGCAGCTTGGCCCGGACAAACGATGAGCAGTTCTTC. The chain has TRBV5-1 and TRBJ2-1; the D gene is possibly TRBD1 (5 bases). The germline V gene has CDR1 SGHRS and CDR2 YFSETQ. V was cut by 0 bases and J by 8 bases, with 12 bases left in between. This CDR3 has 14 amino acids.

The V gene is TRBV28, the J gene TRBJ1-2; 8 nucleotides line up with TRBD1. The CDR3 runs to 15 residues. Germline loops: CDR1 MDHEN, CDR2 SYDVKM. Trimming at V came to 5 bases and at J to 2 bases, leaving 7 bases not matched to a gene. DNA for the CDR3: TGTGCCAGCAGTACTGGGGGACAGGTAAACTATGGCTACACCTTC. Protein product: CASSTGGQVNYGYTF.

The rearrangement links TRBV5-1 to TRBJ2-7; 10 nucleotides align to TRBD2. CDR1 is SGHRS and CDR2 is YFSETQ in the germline V gene. The length of the CDR3 is 16 residues. Germline trimming cut 4 bases from V and 4 bases from J; bases unmatched to any gene: 11. This chain's CDR3 is CASSTGPGTSAYEQYF. DNA for the CDR3: TGCGCCAGCAGCACCGGTCCCGGGACTAGCGCTTACGAGCAGTACTTC.

The CDR3 sequence is CASKGQGNQPQHF. The CDR3 DNA is TGTGCCAGTAAGGGACAGGGCAATCAGCCCCAGCATTTT. The chain carries TRBV2 and TRBJ1-5, with 8 bases lining up with TRBD1. The CDR3 has 13 amino acids. Trimming at V came to 9 bases and at J to 2 bases, leaving 3 bases not matched to a gene. CDR1 is SNHLY and CDR2 is FYNNEI in the germline V gene.